The 15 T cell receptor beta chains listed next were all sequenced from one sample in a study of T-cell reconstitution after alpha-beta-depleted transplantation in children. For TCRbeta, the library was prepared with unique molecular identifiers. MiXCR was run by TCRdb on the PCR reads, yielding one entry per CDR3 protein. In the table there are about 980,000 distinct CDR3 sequences, 25% to 35% of which are singletons. The specimen was PBMCs, mostly from graft donor cells, collected 360 days after TCRalphabeta/CD19-depleted stem cell transplant. The receptor source for this set is a boy less than two years old who had a stem cell transplant for SCID, so the T cells may come from the graft donor.

V is TRBV5-6 and J is TRBJ1-1, with a tentative D call TRBD1 (5 bases). This CDR3 is built from 12 residues. The ends were cut back, 2 bases at V and 8 bases at J, with 10 bases in the middle. Germline CDR1 SGHDT, CDR2 YYEEEE. In nucleotides, the CDR3 is TGTGCCAGCAGCTTTCGGGGGAGAGAAGCTTTCTTT. Protein sequence: CASSFRGREAFF.

This clonotype was recorded many times. This rearrangement joins TRBV7-2 to TRBJ2-3; tentatively, D is TRBD1 or TRBD2 (6 bases each). Per germline, CDR1 SGHTA and CDR2 FQGNSA. V lost 4 bases to trimming and J lost 0 bases, with 11 bases between them. CDR3 size: 15 residues. The DNA for the CDR3 is TGTGCCAGCAGCTCAGGGGCGGGGAGCACAGATACGCAGTATTTT. Protein product: CASSSGAGSTDTQYF.

The chain combines TRBV3-1 with TRBJ2-3; tentatively, D is TRBD1 or TRBD2 (5 bases each). The length of the CDR3 is 16 residues. Germline-derived CDR1 and CDR2 are LGHDT and YNNKEL (reference sequence). Trimming cost V 1 base and J 1 base, with 12 bases left between them. The CDR3 DNA follows: TGTGCCAGCAGCCAAGGGGACCGACGGGGCACAGATACGCAGTATTTT. Protein: CASSQGDRRGTDTQYF.

This sequence joins TRBV4-1 and TRBJ1-6, with no clear D. Germline-derived CDR1 and CDR2 are MGHRA and YSYEKL. This CDR3 spans 14 amino acids. Trimming stripped 7 bases from V and 7 bases from J, with 14 bases between. The CDR3 nucleotides read TGCGCCAGCAAGACACCTCTCACGAATTCACCCCTCCACTTT. This encodes CASKTPLTNSPLHF.

The chain is built from TRBV27 and TRBJ2-2; 11 bases line up with TRBD2. Looked up from germline, CDR1 is MNHEY and CDR2 is SMNVEV (reference sequence). There are 17 residues in the CDR3. The ends lost 5 bases at V and 5 bases at J; junction bases unmatched: 10. CDR3 protein: CASSKTSGAPGTGELFF. The DNA of the CDR3 is TGTGCCAGCAGTAAGACTAGCGGGGCCCCGGGAACCGGGGAGCTGTTTTTT.

This rearrangement joins TRBV28 to TRBJ2-1; 11 bases match TRBD2. The length of the CDR3 is 22 residues. V shed 2 bases, J shed 0 bases, and the junction held 18 bases outside the gene matches. Germline CDR1 is MDHEN and CDR2 is SYDVKM. The CDR3 is CASSLPLGVAGGLWRSYNEQFF. In DNA, the CDR3 is TGTGCCAGCAGTTTACCCCTAGGGGTAGCGGGGGGGCTCTGGCGCTCCTACAATGAGCAGTTCTTC.

This clonotype was observed a handful of times. The chain couples TRBV20-1 to TRBJ1-5, with D possibly being TRBD1 (6 bases). CDR3 length: 12 amino acids. The V end was cut by 3 bases, the J end by 7 bases, with 10 bases between. Germline loops: CDR1 DFQATT, CDR2 SNEGSKA (reference sequence). In DNA form, the CDR3 reads TGCAGTGCTAGGGGTGGGGGCCAGCCCCAGCATTTT. Its protein product is CSARGGGQPQHF.

V usage is TRBV4-3 and J usage is TRBJ2-3; TRBD2 is a possible D gene (5 bases). This CDR3 spans 16 amino acids. V lost 1 base, J lost 6 bases, and 17 bases lay in between. Germline CDR1 LGHNA, CDR2 YSLEER. The CDR3 is CASSQGTYESGDTQYF. CDR3 sequence (DNA): TGCGCCAGCAGCCAAGGGACCTACGAGAGCGGTGATACGCAGTATTTT.

The chain uses TRBV12-3 or TRBV12-4 and TRBJ2-5, with D possibly TRBD1 on 6 matching bases. The length of the CDR3 is 14 residues. The ends were cut back, 1 base at V and 9 bases at J, with 15 bases in the middle. CDR3 bases: TGTGCCAGCAGTTTAGGACAGGCCCTCGGGGCCCAGTACTTC. Translated, it gives CASSLGQALGAQYF.

The chain combines TRBV20-1 with TRBJ2-3; D not resolved. This CDR3 has 14 amino acids. The germline CDR1 and CDR2 sequences are DFQATT and SNEGSKA (reference sequence). The V end lost 3 bases, the J end lost 1 base, and 11 bases lay between the germline ends. The CDR3 sequence: CSASGPTGTDTQYF. DNA for the CDR3: TGCAGTGCTAGCGGTCCCACGGGCACAGATACGCAGTATTTT.

This clonotype was counted only a few times. The chain combines TRBV5-1 with TRBJ2-1, with D perhaps TRBD2 (6 bases). Germline V gene sequence: CDR1 SGHRS, CDR2 YFSETQ. This CDR3 spans 12 amino acids. V lost 5 bases and J 9 bases, leaving 12 bases between the germline ends. This chain's CDR3 is CASSKLASEQFF. CDR3 nucleotides: TGCGCCAGCAGTAAACTAGCATCTGAGCAGTTCTTC.

This clonotype was observed a handful of times. The chain uses TRBV11-2 and TRBJ2-1; D may be TRBD1 (6 bases). The V end lost 5 bases, the J end lost 9 bases, and 14 bases lay between the germline ends. The CDR3 sequence is 13 residues long. Germline V lookup: CDR1 SGHAT, CDR2 FQNNGV. In DNA, the CDR3 is TGTGCCAGCAGCCGTAACAGGGTTGGTGAGCAGTTCTTC. Residues: CASSRNRVGEQFF.

This chain uses TRBV12-3 or TRBV12-4 with TRBJ2-7; D possibly corresponds to TRBD1 (6 bases). V lost 6 bases, J lost 6 bases, and 18 bases lay in between. CDR3 length: 14 residues. In nucleotides, the CDR3 is TGTGCCAGCAGCCGGTCCCGGGACAAGCCCGAGCAGTACTTC. Protein: CASSRSRDKPEQYF.

This clonotype was recorded a few times. V usage is TRBV10-3 and J usage is TRBJ2-2, with 7 bases identical to TRBD1. Germline values: CDR1 ENHRY, CDR2 SYGVKD. The CDR3 runs to 15 residues. V lost 7 bases to trimming and J lost 4 bases; unmatched junction nucleotides: 9. The CDR3 sequence is CAINSMGQLTGELFF. The CDR3 region has the DNA TGTGCCATCAATTCAATGGGACAGCTCACCGGGGAGCTGTTTTTT.

This clonotype turned up a few times. The chain links TRBV5-1 to TRBJ2-7; 9 bases line up with TRBD1. CDR1 is SGHRS, CDR2 YFSETQ, per germline. V dropped 4 bases and J dropped 5; count of bases not matched to a gene: 10. The length of the CDR3 is 15 residues. The CDR3: CASSSRDRVSHEQYF. CDR3 DNA sequence: TGCGCCAGCAGCAGCCGGGACAGGGTTTCCCACGAGCAGTACTTC.